Described below is a single TCR beta chain sequence and its context. This clonotype came up many times. The clone's antigen remains unknown. No base quality information exists; no much larger clone differs at one position. This entry comes from a study of T cells after yellow fever vaccination (dated by TCRdb to about 2019). Broadly, across the study: The SMART-Seq v4 Ultra Low Input RNA kit was used to prepare libraries from fractions with low cell numbers. To follow T-cell clones before and after primary and booster YFV17D yellow fever vaccination, bulk TCR alpha and beta repertoires were sequenced over time. Two healthy male donors, one aged 18 to 30 and one aged 30 to 40 years, made up the cohort. Blood was drawn at multiple timepoints before and after primary and secondary immunization, with bulk PBMC replicates and cell subsets isolated. On the study overall, not on this receptor specifically: FACS-sorted repertoires could contain abundant contaminating clonotypes from the bulk population, so computational filtering was required. A small fraction of clonotypes showed up in both the CD4 and CD8 compartments, probably as a result of convergent recombination. The study included only two donors, which limits how far the findings can be generalized. Compared with the primary T-cell response, the secondary T-cell response was faster but weaker, reaching its peak on day 5 rather than on day 15. Most clones expanded after primary vaccination (approximately 97% of CD4 and 88% of CD8) were re-detected after the booster, suggesting that broad memory maintenance occurred.

What this sample's treatment or condition label stands for: live attenuated yellow fever vaccine strain. A standard Ficoll-Paque protocol was used to isolate PBMCs from peripheral blood. CD4 and CD8 T-cell fractions were isolated with Dynabeads CD4 and CD8 positive selection kits. RNA was extracted with TriZol from bulk PBMCs, CD4 and CD8 fractions, and dextramer-positive and dextramer-negative fractions. TCR cDNA was synthesized by 5'RACE template switching, which introduced a universal primer site and unique molecular identifiers. Priming of cDNA synthesis was performed from both the TCR alpha and TCR beta constant segments. Libraries were amplified in two PCR steps, with sample barcodes and sequencing adapters added in the second step. Sequencing of the libraries was done on either Illumina HiSeq 2500 (2x100 bp) or NovaSeq (2x150 bp). Per the source publication's procedure: MIGEC handled demultiplexing of reads and collapsing into UMI consensus sequences, while MiXCR performed V(D)J alignment. Vaccine-responding clonotypes were identified with edgeR using replicate PBMC samples, with FDR below 0.01 and a log2 fold change above 5 up to day 15 being required. CD4 or CD8 identity was assigned to each bulk clonotype according to whether the clonotype was present at higher abundance in the sequenced CD4 repertoire or the sequenced CD8 repertoire. The public reads were quality trimmed at Q25 with fastp and then assembled into clones with MiXCR by TCRdb, keeping productive beta chains. Rows are combined by CDR3 protein, so each entry shows the most common genes and DNA. The V and J calls and clone size come from TCRdb's table, not from the authors' own analysis. Present in this sample are about 75,000 distinct CDR3 sequences, around 7% of which were seen just once. Approximately 31% of the sample rests with the top ten.

According to the germline V gene, CDR1 reads LGHNA and CDR2 reads YNFKEQ. The CDR3 covers 11 residues, taking in both the cysteine and the phenylalanine. Only CDR3 DNA remains: 33 bases, in frame from the first base. The V and J ends are trimmed by 1 base and 6 bases, leaving 3 bases between them. Material: CD8+ T cells sorted from PBMCs, obtained 10 to 11 days after the first yellow fever vaccination. The chain is assembled from TRBV4-2 and TRBJ1-1; the D gene assignment is ambiguous. This receptor was taken from a man aged 18-30 years who received the YFV17D yellow fever vaccine. The nucleotide sequence is TGTGCCAGCAGCCAAGGCGCTGAAGCTTTCTTT. This translates into CASSQGAEAFF.